This T cell receptor (beta chain) was found in a study of T cell responses to AZD1222 COVID-19 vaccine. TCRdb's table, derived via immunoSEQ multiplex PCR, lists solely in-frame clones and lacks some. The table has about 180,000 clones, roughly 91% seen once. The sequence derives from an adult who received the MenACWY meningococcal vaccine as a control. Sequencing was performed on peripheral blood, taken 28 days after the second dose of the MenACWY control vaccine.

The CDR3 nucleotides read TGTGCCAGCAGCTTAGTAGAAAGCACAGATACGCAGTATTTT. This encodes CASSLVESTDTQYF. The chain employs TRBV7-8 and TRBJ2-3; the D is unclear. Per the germline V gene, CDR1 is SGHVS and CDR2 is FQNEAQ. V was clipped by 1 base and J by 0 bases, with 5 bases between them. There are 14 residues in the CDR3.